This T cell receptor (beta chain) was profiled in a study of T cell repertoires in cytomegalovirus infection. About the research overall: Public TCR beta signatures marked donors with CMV infection and the matching HLA. Findings of the study overall: Cumulative frequency (of public TCR beta family members) identified carriers of CMV plus the relevant HLA.

From the reads, TCRdb called clonotypes with MiXCR, one entry per CDR3 protein. The table shows hundreds of thousands of distinct CDR3 sequences, with less than 25% occurring only once. This clonotype was counted many times. Its antigen is as yet unknown. This receptor was identified in a human donor in good health (CMV status not recorded). Some clones in this sample may be carry-over from other donors' samples. Sample: CD8+ T cells from PBMCs.

DNA of the CDR3: TGCGCCAGCAGCCAAGAAGGGACGGGGAACACTGAAGCTTTCTTT. Residues: CASSQEGTGNTEAFF. The V gene is TRBV4-1, the J gene TRBJ1-1; TRBD1 might be the D (5 bases). V shed 0 bases and J shed 1 base, with 9 bases lying between them. The germline CDR1 and CDR2 sequences are MGHRA and YSYEKL. This CDR3 has 15 residues.